The T cell receptor beta chain under discussion was sequenced for a study of blood T cell repertoires in COVID-19. At the level of the study: There were acute and convalescent COVID-19 samples, and they came from the United States, Italy and Spain.

Methods used by the authors: Amplifying reference gene primers gave estimates of nucleated cell counts. Libraries were prepared by immunoSEQ multiplex PCR; TCRdb keeps only in-frame clonotypes and omits some of them. V and J calls and clone size come straight from that table; D and trimming were deduced from the DNA. In the table there are some 120,000 clones, roughly 85% of which are singletons. This clone was picked up a small number of times. This TCR derives from a human donor in a cohort sampled during active COVID-19. The sequencing sample was made of peripheral blood.

CDR3 coding DNA: TGTGCCAGCAGAACCCTAGCGGGATTGTACAATGAGCAGTTCTTC. This gives the protein CASRTLAGLYNEQFF. This rearrangement joins TRBV11-2 to TRBJ2-1, with 9 bases fitting TRBD2. V was pared by 6 bases and J by 4 bases, with 7 bases of the junction left unmatched. This CDR3 has 15 amino acids. Germline V gene data show CDR1 as SGHAT and CDR2 as FQNNGV. Drawing the rest from reference TRBV11-2 and TRBJ2-1, the complete variable domain is EAGVAQSPRYKIIEKRQSVAFWCNPISGHATLYWYQQILGQGPKLLIQFQNNGVVDDSQLPKDRFSAERLKGVDSTLKIQPAKLEDSAVYLCASRTLAGLYNEQFFGPGTRLTVL.